This T cell receptor (beta chain) was profiled in a study of T cells in localized non-small cell lung cancer. Study-wide findings and caveats: Among the tissues sampled, uninvolved adjacent lung had the highest T cell clonality, above tumor. Turning up in adjacent lung were a median around 58 of the top 100 tumor clones. Because sequencing included only one region (of the tumor), heterogeneity remains possible. Higher blood T cell density tracked longer overall survival.

CDR1 is LGHNT and CDR2 is FRNRAP in the germline V gene. This CDR3 has 18 residues. V gave up 6 bases and J gave up 1 base, with 24 bases separating them. On this clone: Its cognate antigen is unknown.

Repertoires were generated with immunoSEQ multiplex PCR, while TCRdb's copy carries only in-frame clones and drops some. The sample yields about 72,000 clones, 84% seen once. The starting material was peripheral blood, obtained before any cancer treatment. The chain couples TRBV12-5 to TRBJ1-1; D call uncertain. This receptor was identified in an older female donor with stage I lung adenocarcinoma. CDR3 bases: TGTGCTAGTGGGATGGGGATAAAGACGGCAGGTGAGAACACTGAAGCTTTCTTT. This gives the protein CASGMGIKTAGENTEAFF.